Sequencing of this TCR beta chain was carried out in a study of OX40 agonist ivuxolimab in advanced cancers. Across the whole study: Mean age about 60 years, range 23 to 79; roughly 82% male. Of the patients, three showed partial responses, one with hepatocellular carcinoma and two with cutaneous melanoma. Study-level results: Some nonresponders also had low normalized T-cell clonal expansion.

TCRdb's table, derived via immunoSEQ multiplex PCR, lists solely in-frame clones and lacks some. The sample includes around 22,000 clones, around 85% seen only once; the top ten take approximately 16%. The germline V gene has CDR1 SGHRS and CDR2 YFSETQ. The CDR3 sequence is 13 residues long. V was pared by 4 bases and J by 8 bases, with 5 bases of the junction left unmatched. In the case of this clone: What it binds is not known.

The sequences come from CD4+ or CD8+ T cells sorted from blood, collected in a trial of the OX40 agonist ivuxolimab. The genes are TRBV5-1 and TRBJ2-4, with 8 bases that match TRBD1. This receptor was obtained from an adult with an advanced solid tumor such as melanoma, head and neck, liver or kidney cancer. In DNA form, the CDR3 reads TGCGCCAGCAGCAAAGGACAGGGAGACATTCAGTACTTC. This gives the protein CASSKGQGDIQYF.